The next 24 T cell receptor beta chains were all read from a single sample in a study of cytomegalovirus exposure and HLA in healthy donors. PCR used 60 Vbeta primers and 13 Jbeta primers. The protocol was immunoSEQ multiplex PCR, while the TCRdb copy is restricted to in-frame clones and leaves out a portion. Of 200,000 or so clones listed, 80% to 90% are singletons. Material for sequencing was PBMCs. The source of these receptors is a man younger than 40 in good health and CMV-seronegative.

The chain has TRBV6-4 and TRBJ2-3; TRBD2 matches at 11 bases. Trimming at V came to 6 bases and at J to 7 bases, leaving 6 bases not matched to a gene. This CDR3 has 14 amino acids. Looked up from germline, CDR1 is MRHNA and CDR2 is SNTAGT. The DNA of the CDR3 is TGTGCCAGCAGGGAGACTAGCGGGGTGTATACGCAGTATTTT. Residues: CASRETSGVYTQYF.

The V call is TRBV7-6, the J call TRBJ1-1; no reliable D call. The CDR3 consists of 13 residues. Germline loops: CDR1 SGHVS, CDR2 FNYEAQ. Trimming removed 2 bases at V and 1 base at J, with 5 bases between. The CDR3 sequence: CASSLNRNTEAFF. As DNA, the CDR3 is TGTGCCAGCAGCTTAAATAGGAACACTGAAGCTTTCTTT.

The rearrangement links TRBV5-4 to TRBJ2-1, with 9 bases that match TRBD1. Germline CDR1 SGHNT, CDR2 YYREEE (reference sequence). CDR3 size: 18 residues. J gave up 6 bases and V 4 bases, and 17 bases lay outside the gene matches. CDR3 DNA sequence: TGTGCCAGCAGCCCGCCTCCGGGGACAGGGTGGGAACTCAATGAGCAGTTCTTC. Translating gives CASSPPPGTGWELNEQFF.

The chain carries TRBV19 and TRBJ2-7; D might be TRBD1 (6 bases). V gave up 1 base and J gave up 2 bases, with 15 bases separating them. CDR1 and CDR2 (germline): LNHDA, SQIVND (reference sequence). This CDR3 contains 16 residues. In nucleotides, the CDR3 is TGTGCCAGTAGTATAGGGTCTGGGGGCAGGGCCTACGAGCAGTACTTC. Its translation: CASSIGSGGRAYEQYF.

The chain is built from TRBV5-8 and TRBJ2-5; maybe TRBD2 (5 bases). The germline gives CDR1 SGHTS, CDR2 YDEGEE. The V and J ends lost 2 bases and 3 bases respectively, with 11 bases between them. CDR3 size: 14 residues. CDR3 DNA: TGTGCCAGCAGCTTTCCCGAGGGAGAAGAGACCCAGTACTTC. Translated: CASSFPEGEETQYF.

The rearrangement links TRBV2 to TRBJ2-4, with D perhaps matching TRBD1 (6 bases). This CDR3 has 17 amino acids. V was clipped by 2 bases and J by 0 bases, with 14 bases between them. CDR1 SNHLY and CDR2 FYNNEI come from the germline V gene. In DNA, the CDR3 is TGTGCCAGCAGTGAAACGTATGACAGGCTAGCCAAAAACATTCAGTACTTC. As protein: CASSETYDRLAKNIQYF.

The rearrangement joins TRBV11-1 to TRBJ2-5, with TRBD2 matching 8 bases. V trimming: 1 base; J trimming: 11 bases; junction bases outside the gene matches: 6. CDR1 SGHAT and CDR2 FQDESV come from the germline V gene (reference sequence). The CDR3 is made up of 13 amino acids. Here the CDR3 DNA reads TGTGCCAGCAGCTTAGGGGGGGGACTAGAACAGTACTTC. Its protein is CASSLGGGLEQYF. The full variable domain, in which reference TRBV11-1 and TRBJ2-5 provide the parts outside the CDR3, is EAEVAQSPRYKITEKSQAVAFWCDPISGHATLYWYRQILGQGPELLVQFQDESVVDDSQLPKDRFSAERLKGVDSTLKIQPAELGDSAMYLCASSLGGGLEQYFGPGTRLLVL.

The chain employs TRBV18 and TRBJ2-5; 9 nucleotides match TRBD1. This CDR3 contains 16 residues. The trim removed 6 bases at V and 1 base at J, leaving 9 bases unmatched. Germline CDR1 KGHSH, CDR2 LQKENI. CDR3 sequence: CASSPLTGGFQETQYF. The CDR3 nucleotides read TGTGCCAGCTCGCCGTTGACAGGGGGGTTCCAAGAGACCCAGTACTTC.

The CDR3 bases are TGCGCCAGCAGCTCCCTGACAGGGCGCCTCCCTGATACGCAGTATTTT. Its protein is CASSSLTGRLPDTQYF. The chain is built from TRBV5-1 and TRBJ2-3; 7 bases line up with TRBD1. Germline CDR1 SGHRS, CDR2 YFSETQ. V shed 3 bases and J 6 bases; nucleotides not matched to a gene: 13. The CDR3 extends over 16 amino acids.

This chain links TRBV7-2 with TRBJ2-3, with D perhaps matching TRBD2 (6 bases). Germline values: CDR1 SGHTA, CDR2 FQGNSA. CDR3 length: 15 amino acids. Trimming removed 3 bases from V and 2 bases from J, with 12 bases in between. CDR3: CASSLSGLNTDTQYF. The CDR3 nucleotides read TGTGCCAGCAGCTTGAGCGGGCTTAACACAGATACGCAGTATTTT.

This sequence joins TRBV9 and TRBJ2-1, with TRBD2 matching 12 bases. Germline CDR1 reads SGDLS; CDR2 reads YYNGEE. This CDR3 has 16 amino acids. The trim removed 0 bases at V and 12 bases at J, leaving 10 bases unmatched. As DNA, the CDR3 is TGTGCCAGCAGCGTAGATTGGACTAGCGGGGTGAACGGGCAGTTCTTC. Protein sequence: CASSVDWTSGVNGQFF.

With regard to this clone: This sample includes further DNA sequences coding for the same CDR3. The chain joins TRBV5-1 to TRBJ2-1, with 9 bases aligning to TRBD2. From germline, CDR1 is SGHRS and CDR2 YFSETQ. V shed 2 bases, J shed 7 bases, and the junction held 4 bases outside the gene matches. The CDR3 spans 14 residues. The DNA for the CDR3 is TGCGCCAGCAGCTTAGTGGCGGGAGGGAATGAGCAGTTCTTC. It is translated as CASSLVAGGNEQFF.

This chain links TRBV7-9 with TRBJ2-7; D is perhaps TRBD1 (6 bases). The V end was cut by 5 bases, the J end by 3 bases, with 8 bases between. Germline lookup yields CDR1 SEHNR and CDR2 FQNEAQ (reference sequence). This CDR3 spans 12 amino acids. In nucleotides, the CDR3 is TGTGCCAGCAGCCAGGACAGCTACGAGCAGTACTTC. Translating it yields CASSQDSYEQYF.

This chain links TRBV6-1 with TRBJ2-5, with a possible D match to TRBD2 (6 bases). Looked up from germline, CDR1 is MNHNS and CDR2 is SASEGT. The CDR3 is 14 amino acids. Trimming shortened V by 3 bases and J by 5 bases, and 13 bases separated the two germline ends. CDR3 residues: CASSELDGRETQYF. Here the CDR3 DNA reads TGTGCCAGCAGTGAGCTTGATGGGAGGGAGACCCAGTACTTC.

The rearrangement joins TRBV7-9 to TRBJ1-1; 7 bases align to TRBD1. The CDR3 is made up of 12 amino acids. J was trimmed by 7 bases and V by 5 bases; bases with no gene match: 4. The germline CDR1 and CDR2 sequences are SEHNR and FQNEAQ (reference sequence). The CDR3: CASSHRQGEAFF. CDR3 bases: TGTGCCAGCAGCCACAGACAGGGTGAAGCTTTCTTT.

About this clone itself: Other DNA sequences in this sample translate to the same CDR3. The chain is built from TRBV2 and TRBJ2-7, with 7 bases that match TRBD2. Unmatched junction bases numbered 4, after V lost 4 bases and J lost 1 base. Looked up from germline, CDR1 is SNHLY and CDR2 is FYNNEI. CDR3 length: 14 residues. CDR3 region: CASSGGSLSYEQYF. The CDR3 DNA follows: TGTGCCAGCAGTGGCGGGAGTTTGTCCTACGAGCAGTACTTC. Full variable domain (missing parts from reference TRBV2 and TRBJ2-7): EPEVTQTPSHQVTQMGQEVILRCVPISNHLYFYWYRQILGQKVEFLVSFYNNEISEKSEIFDDQFSVERPDGSNFTLKIRSTKLEDSAMYFCASSGGSLSYEQYFGPGTRLTVT.

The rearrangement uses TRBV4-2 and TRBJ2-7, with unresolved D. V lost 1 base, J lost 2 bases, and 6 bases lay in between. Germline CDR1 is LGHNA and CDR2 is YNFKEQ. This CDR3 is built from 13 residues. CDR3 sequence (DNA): TGTGCCAGCAGCCAAGGCGCCCCCTACGAGCAGTACTTC. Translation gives CASSQGAPYEQYF.

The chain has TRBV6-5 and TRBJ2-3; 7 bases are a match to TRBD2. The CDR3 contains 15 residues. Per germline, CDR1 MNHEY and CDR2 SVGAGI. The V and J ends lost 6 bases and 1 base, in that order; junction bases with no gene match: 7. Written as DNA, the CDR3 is TGTGCCAGCAGCCGGCGGCTAGCGGGCACAGATACGCAGTATTTT. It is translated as CASSRRLAGTDTQYF.

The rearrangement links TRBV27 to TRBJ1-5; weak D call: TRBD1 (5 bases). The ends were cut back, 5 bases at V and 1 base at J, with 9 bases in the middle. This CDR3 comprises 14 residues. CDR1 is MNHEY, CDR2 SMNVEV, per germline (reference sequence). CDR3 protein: CASSPGLSNQPQHF. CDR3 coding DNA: TGTGCCAGCAGTCCGGGACTAAGCAATCAGCCCCAGCATTTT.

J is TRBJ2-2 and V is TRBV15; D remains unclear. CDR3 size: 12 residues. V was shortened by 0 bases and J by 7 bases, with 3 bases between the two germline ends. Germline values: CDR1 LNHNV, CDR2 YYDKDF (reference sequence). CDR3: CATSRDNGELFF. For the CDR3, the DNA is TGTGCCACCAGCAGAGATAACGGGGAGCTGTTTTTT.

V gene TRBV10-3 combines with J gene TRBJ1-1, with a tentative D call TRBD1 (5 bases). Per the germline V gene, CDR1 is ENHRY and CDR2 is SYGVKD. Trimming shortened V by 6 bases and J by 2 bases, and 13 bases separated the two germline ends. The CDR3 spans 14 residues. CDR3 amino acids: CAIRDPRGNTEAFF. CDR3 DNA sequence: TGTGCCATCAGGGACCCTAGGGGAAACACTGAAGCTTTCTTT.

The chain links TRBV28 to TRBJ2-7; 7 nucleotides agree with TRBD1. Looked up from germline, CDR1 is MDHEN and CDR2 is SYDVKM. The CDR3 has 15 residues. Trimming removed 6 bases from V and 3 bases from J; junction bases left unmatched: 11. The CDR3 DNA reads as TGTGCCAGCAGGAACGACCGACAGGGATACTACGAGCAGTACTTC. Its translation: CASRNDRQGYYEQYF. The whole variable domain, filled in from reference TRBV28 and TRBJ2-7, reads DVKVTQSSRYLVKRTGEKVFLECVQDMDHENMFWYRQDPGLGLRLIYFSYDVKMKEKGDIPEGYSVSREKKERFSLILESASTNQTSMYLCASRNDRQGYYEQYFGPGTRLTVT.

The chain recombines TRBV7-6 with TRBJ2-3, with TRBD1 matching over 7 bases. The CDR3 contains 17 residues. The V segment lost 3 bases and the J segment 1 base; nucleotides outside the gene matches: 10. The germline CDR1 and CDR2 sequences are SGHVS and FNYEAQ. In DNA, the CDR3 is TGTGCCAGCAGCTTGGTCACAGGGGCCAAGGGCACAGATACGCAGTATTTT. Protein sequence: CASSLVTGAKGTDTQYF.

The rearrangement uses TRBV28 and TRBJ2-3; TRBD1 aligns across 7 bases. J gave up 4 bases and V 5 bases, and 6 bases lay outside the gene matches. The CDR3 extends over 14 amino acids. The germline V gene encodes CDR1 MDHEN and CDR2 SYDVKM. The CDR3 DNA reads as TGTGCCAGCAGTCGAAGGGGGCGCGCAGATACGCAGTATTTT. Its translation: CASSRRGRADTQYF.